The TCR beta chain under discussion was sequenced for a study of monozygotic twins with inflammatory bowel disease. TCRdb re-analyzed the 5' RACE reads; it lists each CDR3 protein once, without DNA. This sample lists 150,000 to 200,000 distinct CDR3 sequences; its ten largest clones have around 2.4%. Sequencing input: blood. The clonotype originates from a human donor with ulcerative colitis or Crohn's disease, or a healthy co-twin of an affected twin (not recorded which).

The CDR3 sequence is CASSYRWTSGGDTQYF. V and J are TRBV6-2 or TRBV6-3 and TRBJ2-3; no DNA is available, so the TRBD2 call from TCRdb remains unchecked. The CDR3 spans 16 residues. The V gene's germline CDR1 is MNHEY and CDR2 SVGEGT.